This T cell receptor beta chain was documented in a study of blood T cell repertoires in COVID-19 (dated by TCRdb to about 2020). Background for the entire study: Samples covering the acute and convalescent phases of COVID-19 were provided by collaborators in the United States, Italy and Spain. Subjects who had been exposed to COVID-19, were actively infected with it, or had recovered from it provided the deeply sampled blood TCRbeta repertoires that made up the dataset. Samples came from the ongoing ImmuneRACE study (first 160 participants) plus 1,254 subjects from 6 global collaborators. A freely available public database, intended as a resource for researchers studying the immune response to SARS-CoV-2, is where the repertoires were released. Sample metadata almost always included a de-identified subject ID, COVID-19 status, age in years and sex. The material from the prospective study consisted of cDNA or gDNA derived from T cells, B-cell-depleted T cells, or PBMCs. Where available, HLA class I and class II types were taken from metadata supplied by the sample provider and were not determined by assay-based typing.

The immunoSEQ Assay, a bias-controlled multiplex PCR, was used to amplify TCRbeta CDR3 regions from genomic DNA. The paper's data handling went like this. Nucleated cell counts per sample were estimated from amplification of reference gene primers within the assay. To quantify the absolute abundance of each unique TCRbeta CDR3 rearrangement, sequence reads were collapsed and filtered. For each sample, productive Simpson clonality was calculated as the square root of Simpson's diversity index across productive rearrangements. The clones in this table, taken by TCRdb from immuneACCESS, are in-frame only. Not every clone is retained; where verified, under half of the shortfall comes from an unresolved V gene, and the cause of the rest is unknown. V and J calls plus clone size are reproduced from that table; the DNA served to infer D and trimming. Here the sample has about 250,000 clones; 86% occur a single time. The top ten hold 1.5% to 2% of the sample.

Concerning this clone itself: Its antigen is currently not known. Base qualities are not recorded, but no much larger clone differs from it by a single base.

Another Seattle source contributed samples from volunteer blood donors who had recovered from COVID-19. Each collaborating institution followed its own protocols to collect whole blood in K2EDTA tubes. Collaborator samples were shipped for TCRbeta analysis as frozen whole blood, isolated PBMCs, or DNA extracted from either sample type. What the authors observed across the whole study: How much clinical and demographic metadata was included differed by source and by participant, and the metadata was provided uncurated.

Material: peripheral blood. The receptor was isolated from a woman aged 55-70 years who had recovered from COVID-19.

The CDR3 corresponds to CASSVGAGDTQYF. The DNA sequence is given as TGTGCCAGCAGCGTGGGGGCAGGTGATACGCAGTATTTT. This chain joins TRBV3-1 (or the pseudogene TRBV3-2) to TRBJ2-3; perhaps TRBD1 is the D gene, with 6 bases matching. V sheds 5 bases and J sheds 6 bases, leaving 12 bases between their ends. From the germline V gene (reference sequence), CDR1 is LGHDT and CDR2 is YNNKEL. From cysteine to phenylalanine, the CDR3 is 13 amino acids long. Only the CDR3 DNA is retained, 39 bases long and in frame from the first base.